The subject of this entry is one TCR beta chain. Its specificity is unknown. V was clipped by 5 bases and J by 3 bases; unmatched bases: 7. This CDR3 contains 15 residues. CDR1 SNHLY and CDR2 FYNNEI come from the germline V gene. This specimen belongs to a study of cytomegalovirus exposure and HLA in healthy donors. Study-level points and caveats: A later analysis by the authors found several of the most significant clusters apparently linked to common viral pathogens. In the analysis, some V segments, TRBV6-2 and TRBV6-3 included, were excluded as indistinguishable.

The primer mix had 60 Vbeta and 13 Jbeta primers. The protocol was immunoSEQ multiplex PCR, while the TCRdb copy is restricted to in-frame clones and leaves out a portion. Among over 150,000 clones listed, roughly 79% were seen once. V gene TRBV2 combines with J gene TRBJ1-5; 7 bases are a match to TRBD1. Specimen: PBMCs. This clonotype was obtained from a woman aged 45-59 years in good health and CMV-seronegative. The CDR3 DNA follows: TGTGCCAGCAGTTGGACGACAGGGCCCAATCAGCCCCAGCATTTT. This codes for CASSWTTGPNQPQHF.